The 22 T cell receptor beta chains below all came from one sample that was sequenced in a study of tumor-infiltrating lymphocytes in localized non-small cell lung cancer. The method was immunoSEQ multiplex PCR; TCRdb's version includes in-frame clones alone and lacks a portion of them. The sample yields under 7,500 clones, roughly 74% seen once. Sequenced material: lung tumor tissue. These receptors all come from a human donor with non-small cell lung cancer.

The chain carries TRBV7-2 and TRBJ1-6; D is undetermined. Germline CDR1 reads SGHTA; CDR2 reads FQGNSA. The length of the CDR3 is 13 residues. V was pared by 1 base and J by 8 bases, with 6 bases between. CDR3 sequence: CASSLVPYSPLHF. In nucleotides, the CDR3 is TGTGCCAGCAGCTTAGTACCCTATTCACCCCTCCACTTT.

This chain joins TRBV5-1 and TRBJ2-3, with D unclear. In germline, CDR1 is SGHRS, CDR2 YFSETQ. The V end was cut by 0 bases, the J end by 2 bases, with 7 bases between. This CDR3 contains 14 residues. The CDR3 protein is CASSLGHPTDTQYF. CDR3 bases: TGCGCCAGCAGCTTGGGGCACCCCACAGATACGCAGTATTTT.

The chain combines TRBV7-2 with TRBJ2-3, with 9 bases identical to TRBD2. This CDR3 contains 13 residues. The germline gives CDR1 SGHTA, CDR2 FQGNSA. V dropped 5 bases and J dropped 6; count of bases not matched to a gene: 3. The DNA of the CDR3 is TGTGCCAGCAGCCTCAGCGGGGGGGATACGCAGTATTTT. Translation gives CASSLSGGDTQYF.

The rearrangement links TRBV11-2 to TRBJ2-1, with D possibly being TRBD2 (6 bases). Trimming removed 5 bases at V and 4 bases at J, with 9 bases between. The CDR3 contains 13 residues. From germline, CDR1 is SGHAT and CDR2 FQNNGV. CDR3 residues: CASSQGGYNEQFF. The CDR3, as DNA: TGTGCCAGCAGCCAAGGAGGGTACAATGAGCAGTTCTTC. Using reference TRBV11-2 and TRBJ2-1 for the parts outside the CDR3, the full variable domain is EAGVAQSPRYKIIEKRQSVAFWCNPISGHATLYWYQQILGQGPKLLIQFQNNGVVDDSQLPKDRFSAERLKGVDSTLKIQPAKLEDSAVYLCASSQGGYNEQFFGPGTRLTVL.

CDR3 sequence (DNA): TGTGCCAGCAGCCAACAACGGACGGAGGGTGGCTACACCTTC. Its protein is CASSQQRTEGGYTF. The chain employs TRBV14 and TRBJ1-2; no clear D. Germline assignment: CDR1 SGHDN and CDR2 FVKESK. The CDR3 spans 14 residues. The V and J ends lost 2 bases and 7 bases respectively, with 14 bases between them.

V usage is TRBV5-4 and J usage is TRBJ2-4; TRBD1 might be the D (5 bases). The CDR3 covers 15 residues. Looked up from germline, CDR1 is SGHNT and CDR2 is YYREEE (reference sequence). With 2 bases removed from V and 0 bases from J, the gap between germline ends came to 9 bases. CDR3 DNA: TGTGCCAGCAGCTTAAGGGGTATAGCCAAAAACATTCAGTACTTC. This codes for CASSLRGIAKNIQYF.

The count of this clone is one. The rearrangement links TRBV19 to TRBJ1-6; 10 nucleotides line up with TRBD1. The CDR3 sequence is 17 residues long. The germline V gene encodes CDR1 LNHDA and CDR2 SQIVND (reference sequence). V lost 7 bases and J lost 2; bases outside the gene matches: 8. The CDR3 DNA reads as TGTGCCAGTAACTCCGGGACAGGGGAAACCTATAATTCACCCCTCCACTTT. This encodes CASNSGTGETYNSPLHF.

The chain employs TRBV5-6 and TRBJ2-1; TRBD1 might be the D (6 bases). V lost 4 bases and J 7 bases, leaving 15 bases between the germline ends. This CDR3 is 14 amino acids long. Germline loops: CDR1 SGHDT, CDR2 YYEEEE. This CDR3 reads CASSLQGRENEQFF. CDR3 in DNA: TGTGCCAGCAGCCTTCAGGGGAGAGAAAATGAGCAGTTCTTC.

Relative to its sample, this clone is medium-sized. V gene TRBV7-8 combines with J gene TRBJ1-5; weak D call: TRBD1 (5 bases). Germline-derived CDR1 and CDR2 are SGHVS and FQNEAQ. V was clipped by 2 bases and J by 5 bases, with 10 bases between them. The CDR3 runs 14 residues. This chain's CDR3 is CASSLYGGDQPQHF. Here the CDR3 DNA reads TGTGCCAGCAGCTTATATGGGGGGGATCAGCCCCAGCATTTT.

V is TRBV5-4 and J is TRBJ1-2; 7 bases align to TRBD1. The J segment lost 0 bases and the V segment lost 2 bases, leaving 4 bases of the junction unmatched. Germline V gene data show CDR1 as SGHNT and CDR2 as YYREEE (reference sequence). The length of the CDR3 is 15 residues. The CDR3: CASSLGTASNYGYTF. Here the CDR3 DNA reads TGTGCCAGCAGCTTAGGGACAGCCTCTAACTATGGCTACACCTTC.

The chain has TRBV28 and TRBJ2-3; 7 bases are a match to TRBD2. The CDR3 consists of 14 residues. V trimming: 6 bases; J trimming: 2 bases; junction bases outside the gene matches: 5. The germline gives CDR1 MDHEN, CDR2 SYDVKM. CDR3 in amino acids: CASRGGYYTDTQYF. CDR3 nucleotide sequence: TGTGCCAGCAGGGGGGGGTACTACACAGATACGCAGTATTTT.

The rearrangement uses TRBV5-1 and TRBJ1-1; no reliable D call. Germline CDR1 reads SGHRS; CDR2 reads YFSETQ. The V end lost 2 bases, the J end lost 2 bases, and 13 bases lay between the germline ends. This CDR3 comprises 15 residues. The CDR3 loop is CASSFRPEGNTEAFF. For the CDR3, the DNA is TGCGCCAGCAGCTTCAGGCCGGAGGGAAACACTGAAGCTTTCTTT.

This clone came up a few times. The chain has TRBV9 and TRBJ1-4; TRBD1 aligns across 7 bases. Trimming cost V 7 bases and J 5 bases; bases outside gene matches: 17. The CDR3 runs to 17 residues. From germline, CDR1 is SGDLS and CDR2 YYNGEE. CDR3 nucleotides: TGTGCCAGCGGGCTTAGGGGACCGGGACAGAAGAATGAAAAACTGTTTTTT. It codes for CASGLRGPGQKNEKLFF.

V and J are TRBV4-3 and TRBJ2-4; D remains ambiguous. Germline CDR1 and CDR2: LGHNA and YSLEER. Trimming left V 0 bases short and J 6 bases short, with 3 bases between. The CDR3 loop spans 12 amino acids. The CDR3 DNA reads as TGCGCCAGCAGCCAAGACGGAAACATTCAGTACTTC. It specifies CASSQDGNIQYF.

DNA of the CDR3: TGTGCCAGCAGTTATCAAGCCGCCGGGGAGACCCAGTACTTC. Its translation: CASSYQAAGETQYF. The V gene is TRBV6-5, the J gene TRBJ2-5; D not certain. This CDR3 spans 14 amino acids. In germline, CDR1 is MNHEY, CDR2 SVGAGI. The V gene lost 3 bases and the J gene lost 5 bases, with 13 bases spanning the gap.

DNA of the CDR3: TGTGCCAGCAGTTACCCTACAGGGGCCAGCTATGGCTACACCTTC. Translation: CASSYPTGASYGYTF. The chain uses TRBV6-6 and TRBJ1-2, with TRBD1 identical over 7 bases. Germline V CDR1 and CDR2: MNHNY, SVGAGI (reference sequence). This CDR3 has 15 amino acids. V dropped 2 bases and J dropped 4; count of bases not matched to a gene: 7.

This clone was found a few times. This rearrangement joins TRBV29-1 to TRBJ2-2; D may be TRBD2 (5 bases). CDR1 is SQVTM, CDR2 ANQGSEA, per germline. This CDR3 region has 13 residues. Trimming took 4 bases from V and 4 from J, leaving 10 bases between them. The CDR3 nucleotides are TGCAGCGTTGTACTAGGCCCCACCGGGGAGCTGTTTTTT. Its protein is CSVVLGPTGELFF.

J is TRBJ2-7 and V is TRBV7-2; 7 bases agree with TRBD1. The germline V gene encodes CDR1 SGHTA and CDR2 FQGNSA. Unmatched junction bases numbered 10, after V lost 5 bases and J lost 3 bases. The CDR3 runs to 15 residues. The CDR3 bases are TGTGCCAGCAGCCCGACCCGGGACAGAAACTACGAGCAGTACTTC. It translates to CASSPTRDRNYEQYF.

J is TRBJ2-2 and V is TRBV5-1, with 7 nucleotides matching TRBD2. V was pared by 6 bases and J by 0 bases, with 8 bases of the junction left unmatched. Germline CDR1 and CDR2: SGHRS and YFSETQ. The CDR3 totals 16 residues. Written as DNA, the CDR3 is TGCGCCAGCACCTGGGGGGGGACTCCGAACACCGGGGAGCTGTTTTTT. Encoded protein: CASTWGGTPNTGELFF.

This sequence joins TRBV7-9 and TRBJ2-1, with D possibly called TRBD1 or TRBD2 (6 bases each). V lost 5 bases and J 7 bases, leaving 18 bases between the germline ends. Germline V gene data show CDR1 as SEHNR and CDR2 as FQNEAQ (reference sequence). CDR3 length equals 15 residues. The CDR3: CASSPRGARGNEQFF. For the CDR3, the DNA is TGTGCCAGCAGCCCGAGGGGGGCAAGGGGGAATGAGCAGTTCTTC.

The V gene is TRBV7-2, the J gene TRBJ2-3, with 11 bases that match TRBD1. Germline CDR1 is SGHTA and CDR2 is FQGNSA. The V gene end was trimmed by 3 bases and the J gene end by 10 bases; junction bases not matched to a gene: 3. The CDR3 runs 13 residues. CDR3 loop: CASSFLGQGAQYF. The CDR3 bases are TGTGCCAGCAGCTTCCTGGGACAGGGGGCGCAGTATTTT.

The gene calls are TRBV10-3 and TRBJ2-2; D remains ambiguous. Germline values: CDR1 ENHRY, CDR2 SYGVKD. The CDR3 contains 12 residues. The V and J ends lost 5 bases and 0 bases respectively, with 1 base between them. CDR3 nucleotides: TGTGCCATCAGTCCGAACACCGGGGAGCTGTTTTTT. It specifies CAISPNTGELFF.